A selection of T cell receptor beta chains follows, all from one sample in a study of molecular identifiers for immune sequencing clone quantification. TCRdb processed the PCR reads anew with MiXCR; each CDR3 protein has one entry. The table has roughly 97,000 distinct CDR3 sequences, approximately 24% seen once. Sequenced sample: naive CD8+ T cells from blood, with Jurkat cell RNA spiked in. These receptor sequences come from a human donor in good health. Some libraries in this study had Jurkat cell RNA spiked in. CDR3s include the opening cysteine and the closing phenylalanine or tryptophan. D genes are given only for firm matches. Rows may omit the clone size; those that give it use once, few, many or a size class.

clone size	V gene	J gene	D gene	CDR3 protein	CDR3 DNA
-	TRBV28	TRBJ1-1	TRBD1	CASSHWVKQGMNAEAFF	TGTGCCAGCAGCCACTGGGTCAAACAGGGGATGAACGCTGAAGCTTTCTTT
many	TRBV3-1	TRBJ2-7	-	CASSQGSGEQYF	TGTGCCAGCAGCCAGGGGTCCGGCGAGCAGTACTTC
-	TRBV6-1	TRBJ1-2	-	CVSSERRHYGYTF	TGTGTTAGCAGTGAAAGGCGGCACTATGGCTACACCTTC
many	TRBV19	TRBJ1-4	-	CASFQGAGEKLFF	TGTGCCAGCTTCCAGGGTGCTGGGGAAAAACTGTTTTTT
-	TRBV9	TRBJ2-7	-	CASSLRDSWGEQYF	TGTGCCAGCAGCCTCCGGGACTCCTGGGGCGAGCAGTACTTC
many	TRBV7-6	TRBJ2-3	TRBD2	CASSSGLAGVADTQYF	TGTGCCAGCAGCTCTGGACTAGCGGGGGTGGCAGATACGCAGTATTTT
-	TRBV9	TRBJ2-5	-	CASSVGQGKYQGPQYF	TGTGCCAGCAGCGTAGGCCAGGGCAAGTACCAAGGGCCCCAGTACTTC
many	TRBV6-5	TRBJ1-1	TRBD1	CASIRQGAATEAFF	TGTGCCAGCATCCGACAGGGCGCGGCCACTGAAGCTTTCTTT
many	TRBV5-1	TRBJ1-5	-	CASSLLGGGSNQPQHF	TGCGCCAGCAGCTTGCTCGGGGGCGGCAGCAATCAGCCCCAGCATTTT
-	TRBV19	TRBJ2-7	TRBD1	CASSLTGATYEQYF	TGTGCCAGTAGCCTGACAGGGGCAACCTACGAGCAGTACTTC
many	TRBV10-2	TRBJ1-4	-	CASGEYEKLFF	TGCGCCAGTGGGGAGTATGAAAAACTGTTTTTT
many	TRBV11-2	TRBJ2-3	TRBD2	CASSLGFGRAEDTQYF	TGTGCCAGCAGCTTAGGTTTCGGGAGGGCAGAAGATACGCAGTATTTT
many	TRBV7-6	TRBJ2-1	-	CASSFSGPENEQFF	TGTGCCAGCAGCTTTTCGGGACCGGAGAATGAGCAGTTCTTC
many	TRBV28	TRBJ2-3	TRBD2	CASSPQAGGPVVDTQYF	TGTGCCAGCAGTCCCCAAGCGGGAGGGCCTGTTGTAGATACGCAGTATTTT
many	TRBV6-1	TRBJ1-1	-	CASSEVITEAFF	TGTGCCAGCAGTGAAGTTATCACTGAAGCTTTCTTT
many	TRBV4-1	TRBJ1-1	-	CASSQEAGSNTEAFF	TGCGCCAGCAGCCAAGAGGCAGGGTCGAACACTGAAGCTTTCTTT
many	TRBV5-5	TRBJ2-7	-	CASSLVSGYEQYF	TGTGCCAGCAGCTTGGTTTCAGGGTACGAGCAGTACTTC
many	TRBV29-1	TRBJ2-1	-	CSVVGADGTKQFF	TGCAGCGTTGTGGGTGCGGACGGGACCAAGCAGTTCTTC
-	TRBV12-3/TRBV12-4	TRBJ2-1	-	CASSLVGNNEQFF	TGTGCCAGCAGTTTGGTAGGGAACAATGAGCAGTTCTTC
many	TRBV5-4	TRBJ1-2	-	CASSFLGGLHGYTF	TGTGCCAGCAGCTTCTTGGGGGGGCTGCATGGCTACACCTTC
many	TRBV6-5	TRBJ2-3	TRBD1	CASSETGDGRPTDTQYF	TGTGCCAGCAGTGAAACAGGGGACGGAAGACCCACAGATACGCAGTATTTT
few	TRBV7-2	TRBJ2-7	-	CASSPPDRIQYF	TGTGCCAGCAGTCCCCCTGACCGCATACAGTACTTC
many	TRBV6-2/TRBV6-3	TRBJ2-4	-	CASGPANIQYF	TGTGCCAGCGGCCCAGCAAACATTCAGTACTTC
few	TRBV5-1	TRBJ1-1	-	CASSSYTRNTEAFF	TGCGCCAGCAGCTCGTATACAAGGAACACTGAAGCTTTCTTT
-	TRBV7-9	TRBJ2-7	-	CAGSSGESHEQYF	TGTGCCGGCAGTTCAGGGGAATCCCACGAGCAGTACTTC
-	TRBV6-5	TRBJ1-4	-	CASSSPNTGFQLFF	TGTGCCAGCAGTTCTCCAAATACAGGGTTTCAACTGTTTTTT
many	TRBV15	TRBJ2-2	TRBD2	CATSRDGFSGGPLTGELFF	TGTGCCACCAGCAGAGATGGATTTAGCGGGGGGCCTCTCACCGGGGAGCTGTTTTTT
few	TRBV5-6	TRBJ2-1	-	CASSLRGRAQFF	TGTGCCAGCAGCTTAAGGGGCAGGGCGCAGTTCTTC
many	TRBV4-1	TRBJ1-1	-	CASSVQGRTEAFF	TGCGCCAGCAGCGTCCAGGGGAGGACTGAAGCTTTCTTT
-	TRBV15	TRBJ2-1	-	CATSRVTGNKNEQFF	TGTGCCACCAGCAGAGTCACAGGGAATAAGAATGAGCAGTTCTTC
many	TRBV9	TRBJ2-1	TRBD2	CASSVGIAGNEQFF	TGTGCCAGCAGCGTAGGAATAGCGGGCAATGAGCAGTTCTTC
many	TRBV4-3	TRBJ1-5	-	CASSPGTGNQPQHF	TGCGCCAGCAGCCCAGGAACAGGCAATCAGCCCCAGCATTTT
-	TRBV30	TRBJ2-5	-	CAWSEARGRQYF	TGTGCCTGGAGTGAAGCCCGCGGTCGCCAGTACTTC
many	TRBV6-2/TRBV6-3	TRBJ2-1	-	CASSATTGTDEQFF	TGTGCCAGCAGTGCTACTACAGGGACGGATGAGCAGTTCTTC
-	TRBV11-2	TRBJ1-6	-	CASSTGGSPPLHF	TGTGCCAGCAGCACCGGCGGCTCGCCACCCCTCCACTTT
-	TRBV6-2/TRBV6-3	TRBJ2-5	-	CASTDKSQEPQYF	TGTGCCAGCACCGACAAGAGCCAAGAGCCCCAGTACTTC
many	TRBV6-5	TRBJ1-1	TRBD1	CASSHGTGPNTEAFF	TGTGCCAGCAGCCATGGGACAGGACCGAACACTGAAGCTTTCTTT
many	TRBV6-1	TRBJ2-1	-	CASRSDRHNEQFF	TGTGCCAGCAGGAGCGACAGGCACAATGAGCAGTTCTTC
-	TRBV4-3	TRBJ2-7	TRBD1	CASRVDRGRPYEQYF	TGCGCCAGCAGGGTAGACAGGGGGCGCCCGTACGAGCAGTACTTC
many	TRBV5-1	TRBJ1-1	-	CASSFDLRGGGGTEAFF	TGCGCCAGCAGCTTTGATCTTAGGGGAGGAGGCGGCACTGAAGCTTTCTTT
many	TRBV7-9	TRBJ2-4	-	CASSLGGEDIQYF	TGTGCCAGCAGCTTAGGGGGAGAGGACATTCAGTACTTC
-	TRBV5-1	TRBJ2-7	TRBD2	CTSSLSPGGYEQYF	TGCACCAGCAGCTTGAGCCCGGGAGGCTACGAGCAGTACTTC
-	TRBV27	TRBJ2-1	-	CASSRSGLADYNEQFF	TGTGCCAGCAGCCGCAGCGGGCTAGCAGATTACAATGAGCAGTTCTTC
-	TRBV6-5	TRBJ2-2	TRBD1	CASSQNRGSTGELFF	TGTGCCAGCAGTCAAAACAGGGGGTCCACCGGGGAGCTGTTTTTT